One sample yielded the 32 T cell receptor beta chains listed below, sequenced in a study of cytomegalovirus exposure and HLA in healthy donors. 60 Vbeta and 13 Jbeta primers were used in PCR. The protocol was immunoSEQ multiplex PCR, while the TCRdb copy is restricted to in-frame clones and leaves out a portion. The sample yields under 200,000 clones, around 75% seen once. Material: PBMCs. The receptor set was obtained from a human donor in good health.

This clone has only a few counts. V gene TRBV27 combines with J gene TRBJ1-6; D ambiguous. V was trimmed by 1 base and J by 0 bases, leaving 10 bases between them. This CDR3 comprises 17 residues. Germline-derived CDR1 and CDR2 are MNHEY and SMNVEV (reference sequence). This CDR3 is CASSLLNSRSYNSPLHF. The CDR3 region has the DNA TGTGCCAGCAGTTTATTGAACAGTCGCTCCTATAATTCACCCCTCCACTTT.

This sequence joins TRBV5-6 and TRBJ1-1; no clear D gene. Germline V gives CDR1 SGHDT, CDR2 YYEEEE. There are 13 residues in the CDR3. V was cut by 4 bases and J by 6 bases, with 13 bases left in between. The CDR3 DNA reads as TGTGCCAGCAGCCCCGCCCATGAGGCTGAAGCTTTCTTT. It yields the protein CASSPAHEAEAFF.

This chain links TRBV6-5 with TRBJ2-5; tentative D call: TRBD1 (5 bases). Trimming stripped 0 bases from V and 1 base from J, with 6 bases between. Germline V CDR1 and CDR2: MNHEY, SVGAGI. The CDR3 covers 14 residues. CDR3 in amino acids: CASSYSDSQETQYF. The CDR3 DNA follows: TGTGCCAGCAGTTACTCCGACAGCCAAGAGACCCAGTACTTC.

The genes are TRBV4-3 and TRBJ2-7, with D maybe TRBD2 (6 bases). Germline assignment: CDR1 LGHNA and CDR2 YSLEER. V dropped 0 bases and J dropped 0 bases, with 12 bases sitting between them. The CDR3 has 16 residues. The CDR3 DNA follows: TGCGCCAGCAGCCAAGATTATCGGGGGTACTCCTACGAGCAGTACTTC. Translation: CASSQDYRGYSYEQYF.

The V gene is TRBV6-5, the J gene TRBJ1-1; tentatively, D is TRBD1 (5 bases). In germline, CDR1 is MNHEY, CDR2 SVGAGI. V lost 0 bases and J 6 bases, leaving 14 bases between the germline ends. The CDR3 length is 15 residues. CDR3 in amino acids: CASSYSDRGVAEAFF. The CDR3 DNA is TGTGCCAGCAGTTACTCCGACCGGGGGGTGGCTGAAGCTTTCTTT.

The CDR3 DNA sequence: TGCGCCAGCAGCCAAGTAGCCGGGACAGGGGGCTACGAGCAGTACTTC. Its translation: CASSQVAGTGGYEQYF. This chain links TRBV4-1 with TRBJ2-7; 11 nucleotides align to TRBD1. V shed 1 base, J shed 3 bases, and the junction held 5 bases outside the gene matches. Germline loops: CDR1 MGHRA, CDR2 YSYEKL. The CDR3 covers 16 residues.

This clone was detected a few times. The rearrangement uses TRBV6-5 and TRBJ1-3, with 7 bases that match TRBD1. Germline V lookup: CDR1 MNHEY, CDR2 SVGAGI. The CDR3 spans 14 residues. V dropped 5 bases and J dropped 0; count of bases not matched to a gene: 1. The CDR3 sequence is CASSGTASGNTIYF. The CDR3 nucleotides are TGTGCCAGCAGTGGGACAGCCTCTGGAAACACCATATATTTT.

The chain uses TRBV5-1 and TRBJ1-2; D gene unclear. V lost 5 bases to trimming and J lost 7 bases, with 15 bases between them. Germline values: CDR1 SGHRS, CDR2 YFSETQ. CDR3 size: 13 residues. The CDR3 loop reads CASSSGGVFGYTF. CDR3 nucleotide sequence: TGCGCCAGCAGTTCCGGAGGCGTGTTTGGCTACACCTTC.

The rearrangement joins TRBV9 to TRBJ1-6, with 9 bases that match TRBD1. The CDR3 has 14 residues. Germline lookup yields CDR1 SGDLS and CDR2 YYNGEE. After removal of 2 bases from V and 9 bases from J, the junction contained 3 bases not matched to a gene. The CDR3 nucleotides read TGTGCCAGCAGCGTCGGGACAGGGAGTTCACCCCTCCACTTT. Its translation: CASSVGTGSSPLHF.

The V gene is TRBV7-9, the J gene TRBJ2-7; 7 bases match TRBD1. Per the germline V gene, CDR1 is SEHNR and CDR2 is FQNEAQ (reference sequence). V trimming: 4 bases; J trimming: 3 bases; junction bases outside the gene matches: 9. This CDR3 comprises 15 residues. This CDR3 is CASSSLGGDFYEQYF. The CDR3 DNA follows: TGTGCCAGCAGCTCGTTAGGGGGCGACTTCTACGAGCAGTACTTC.

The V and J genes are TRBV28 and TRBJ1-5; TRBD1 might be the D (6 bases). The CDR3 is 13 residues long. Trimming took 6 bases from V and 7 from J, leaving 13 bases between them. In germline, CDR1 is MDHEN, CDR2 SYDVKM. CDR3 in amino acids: CASRTGFGQPQHF. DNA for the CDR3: TGTGCCAGCAGAACAGGGTTCGGGCAGCCCCAGCATTTT.

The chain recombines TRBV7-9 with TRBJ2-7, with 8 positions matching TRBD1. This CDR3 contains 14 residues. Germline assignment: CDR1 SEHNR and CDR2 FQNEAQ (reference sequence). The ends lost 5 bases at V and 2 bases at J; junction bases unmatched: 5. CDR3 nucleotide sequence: TGTGCCAGCAGCCCCGAACAGGGGGCCTACGAGCAGTACTTC. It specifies CASSPEQGAYEQYF.

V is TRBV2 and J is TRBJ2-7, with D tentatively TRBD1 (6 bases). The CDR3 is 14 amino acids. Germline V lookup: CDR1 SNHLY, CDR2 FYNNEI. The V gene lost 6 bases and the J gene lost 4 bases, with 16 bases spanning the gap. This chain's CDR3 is CASRRQETPYEQYF. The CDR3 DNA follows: TGTGCCAGCAGACGACAGGAGACGCCTTACGAGCAGTACTTC.

CDR3 DNA sequence: TGTGCCAGCAGCATAACCTACGAGCAGTACTTC. As protein: CASSITYEQYF. J is TRBJ2-5 and V is TRBV2; no definite D call. The better agreement between TRBJ2-7 and the DNA end casts doubt on the J call. This CDR3 has 11 amino acids. From germline, CDR1 is SNHLY and CDR2 FYNNEI.

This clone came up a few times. The CDR3 is CASSVGQGNTEAFF. CDR3 nucleotide sequence: TGTGCCAGTAGTGTCGGACAGGGGAACACTGAAGCTTTCTTT. The chain has TRBV19 and TRBJ1-1; 8 bases are shared with TRBD1. Germline V gene data show CDR1 as LNHDA and CDR2 as SQIVND (reference sequence). The CDR3 runs 14 residues. Trimming cost V 5 bases and J 1 base; bases outside gene matches: 3. The full variable domain, in which reference TRBV19 and TRBJ1-1 provide the parts outside the CDR3, is DGGITQSPKYLFRKEGQNVTLSCEQNLNHDAMYWYRQDPGQGLRLIYYSQIVNDFQKGDIAEGYSVSREKKESFPLTVTSAQKNPTAFYLCASSVGQGNTEAFFGQGTRLTVV.

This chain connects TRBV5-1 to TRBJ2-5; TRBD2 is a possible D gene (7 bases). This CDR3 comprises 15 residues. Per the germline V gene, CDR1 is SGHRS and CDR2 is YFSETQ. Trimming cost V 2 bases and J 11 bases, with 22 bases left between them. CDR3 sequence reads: CASSFRPGEGGEQYF. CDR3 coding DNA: TGCGCCAGCAGCTTTAGACCAGGGGAGGGGGGGGAGCAGTACTTC.

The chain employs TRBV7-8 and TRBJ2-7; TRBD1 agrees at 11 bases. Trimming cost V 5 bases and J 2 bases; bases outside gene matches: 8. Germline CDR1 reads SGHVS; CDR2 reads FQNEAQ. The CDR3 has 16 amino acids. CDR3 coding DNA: TGTGCCAGCAGCCCAAGGGACAGGGGGTTCGCCTACGAGCAGTACTTC. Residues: CASSPRDRGFAYEQYF.

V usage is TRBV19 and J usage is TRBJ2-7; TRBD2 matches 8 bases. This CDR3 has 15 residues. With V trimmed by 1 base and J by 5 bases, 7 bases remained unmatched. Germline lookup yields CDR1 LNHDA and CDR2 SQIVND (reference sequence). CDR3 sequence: CASSIVGGAQDEQYF. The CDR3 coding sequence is TGTGCCAGTAGTATAGTCGGGGGGGCGCAAGACGAGCAGTACTTC. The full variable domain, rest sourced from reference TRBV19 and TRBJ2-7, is DGGITQSPKYLFRKEGQNVTLSCEQNLNHDAMYWYRQDPGQGLRLIYYSQIVNDFQKGDIAEGYSVSREKKESFPLTVTSAQKNPTAFYLCASSIVGGAQDEQYFGPGTRLTVT.

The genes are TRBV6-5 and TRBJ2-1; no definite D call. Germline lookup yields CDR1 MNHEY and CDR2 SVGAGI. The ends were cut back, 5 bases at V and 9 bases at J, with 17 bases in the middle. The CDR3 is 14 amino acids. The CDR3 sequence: CASSPPPEASEQFF. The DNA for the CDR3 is TGTGCCAGCAGTCCCCCCCCTGAAGCAAGTGAGCAGTTCTTC.

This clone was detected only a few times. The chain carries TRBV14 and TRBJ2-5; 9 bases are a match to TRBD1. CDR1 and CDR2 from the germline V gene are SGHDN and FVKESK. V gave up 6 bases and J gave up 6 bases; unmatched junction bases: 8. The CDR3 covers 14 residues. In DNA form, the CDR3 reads TGTGCCAGCAGACCCGGGACAGGGTTAAAGACCCAGTACTTC. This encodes CASRPGTGLKTQYF.

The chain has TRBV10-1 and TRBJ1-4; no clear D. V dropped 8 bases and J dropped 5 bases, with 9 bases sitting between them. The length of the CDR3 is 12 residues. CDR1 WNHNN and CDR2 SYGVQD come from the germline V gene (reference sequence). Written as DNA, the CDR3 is TGCGCCAGCCAAAAACAGAATGAAAAACTGTTTTTT. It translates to CASQKQNEKLFF.

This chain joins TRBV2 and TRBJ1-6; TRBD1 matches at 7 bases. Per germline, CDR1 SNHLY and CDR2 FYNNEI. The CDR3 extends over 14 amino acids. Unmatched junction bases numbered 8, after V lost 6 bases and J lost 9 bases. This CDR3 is CASRLTGVGSPLHF. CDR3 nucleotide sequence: TGTGCCAGCAGGCTAACAGGGGTAGGTTCACCCCTCCACTTT.

The CDR3 coding sequence is TGTGCCAGCAGCTCATACTATGGCTACACCTTC. Its protein product is CASSSYYGYTF. The chain recombines TRBV7-9 with TRBJ1-2; D gene uncertain. The length of the CDR3 is 11 residues. Germline CDR1 and CDR2: SEHNR and FQNEAQ (reference sequence). The ends were cut back, 4 bases at V and 3 bases at J, with 3 bases in the middle.

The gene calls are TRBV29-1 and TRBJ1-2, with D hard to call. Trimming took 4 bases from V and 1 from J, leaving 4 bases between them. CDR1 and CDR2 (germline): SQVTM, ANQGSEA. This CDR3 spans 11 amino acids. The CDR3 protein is CSVVVNYGYTF. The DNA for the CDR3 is TGCAGCGTTGTAGTTAACTATGGCTACACCTTC.

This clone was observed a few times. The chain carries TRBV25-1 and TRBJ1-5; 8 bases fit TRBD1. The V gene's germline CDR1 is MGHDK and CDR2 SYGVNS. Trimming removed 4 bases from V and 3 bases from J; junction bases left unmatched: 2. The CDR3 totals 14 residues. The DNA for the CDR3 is TGTGCCAGCAGTGGCAGGGGGCCCAATCAGCCCCAGCATTTT. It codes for CASSGRGPNQPQHF.

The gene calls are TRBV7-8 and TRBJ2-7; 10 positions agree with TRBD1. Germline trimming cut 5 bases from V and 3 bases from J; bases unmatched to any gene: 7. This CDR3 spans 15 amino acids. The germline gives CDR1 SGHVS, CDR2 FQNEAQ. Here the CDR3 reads CASSRGGTGDYEQYF. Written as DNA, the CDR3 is TGTGCCAGCAGCAGGGGCGGGACAGGGGACTACGAGCAGTACTTC.

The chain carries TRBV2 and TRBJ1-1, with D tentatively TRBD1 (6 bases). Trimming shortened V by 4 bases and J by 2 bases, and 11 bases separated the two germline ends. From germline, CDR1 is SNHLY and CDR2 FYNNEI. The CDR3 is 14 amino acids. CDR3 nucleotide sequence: TGTGCCAGCAGTGTCAGGGGCTCCAACACTGAAGCTTTCTTT. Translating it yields CASSVRGSNTEAFF. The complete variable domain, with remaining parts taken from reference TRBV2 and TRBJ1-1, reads EPEVTQTPSHQVTQMGQEVILRCVPISNHLYFYWYRQILGQKVEFLVSFYNNEISEKSEIFDDQFSVERPDGSNFTLKIRSTKLEDSAMYFCASSVRGSNTEAFFGQGTRLTVV.

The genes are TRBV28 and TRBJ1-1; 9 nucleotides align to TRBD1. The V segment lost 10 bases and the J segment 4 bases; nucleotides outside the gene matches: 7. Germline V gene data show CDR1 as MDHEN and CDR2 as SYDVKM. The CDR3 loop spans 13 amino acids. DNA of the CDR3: TGTGCCACCGACAGGGGGGCGCCCACTGAAGCTTTCTTT. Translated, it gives CATDRGAPTEAFF.

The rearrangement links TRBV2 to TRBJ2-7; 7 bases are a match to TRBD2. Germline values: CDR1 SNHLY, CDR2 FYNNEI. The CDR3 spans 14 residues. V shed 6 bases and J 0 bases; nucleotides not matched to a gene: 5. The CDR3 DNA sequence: TGTGCCAGCAGGACGACTAGCTACTCCTACGAGCAGTACTTC. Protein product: CASRTTSYSYEQYF.

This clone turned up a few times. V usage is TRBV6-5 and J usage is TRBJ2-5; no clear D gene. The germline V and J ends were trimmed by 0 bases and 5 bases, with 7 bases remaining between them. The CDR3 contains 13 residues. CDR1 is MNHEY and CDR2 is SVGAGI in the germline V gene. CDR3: CASSYSIRETQYF. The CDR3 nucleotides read TGTGCCAGCAGTTACTCGATTCGGGAGACCCAGTACTTC.

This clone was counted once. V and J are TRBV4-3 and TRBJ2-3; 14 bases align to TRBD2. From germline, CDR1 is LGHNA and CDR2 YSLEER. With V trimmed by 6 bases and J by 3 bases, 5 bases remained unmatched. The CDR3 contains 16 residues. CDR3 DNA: TGCGCCAGCAGTAGGACTAGCGGGGGGAATACAGATACGCAGTATTTT. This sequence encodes CASSRTSGGNTDTQYF.

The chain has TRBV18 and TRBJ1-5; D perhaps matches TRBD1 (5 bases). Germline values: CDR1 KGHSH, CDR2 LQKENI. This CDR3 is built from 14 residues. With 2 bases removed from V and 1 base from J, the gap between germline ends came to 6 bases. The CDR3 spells CASSPDSSNQPQHF. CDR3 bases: TGTGCCAGCTCACCAGACAGCAGCAATCAGCCCCAGCATTTT.